These T cell receptor beta chains were read from a single sample in a study of OX40 agonist ivuxolimab in advanced cancers. Data came from immunoSEQ multiplex PCR; TCRdb stores just in-frame clones and leaves some out. The top ten clones hold roughly 7.3% of a sample with just under 85,000 clones, approximately 84% of them seen once. Material: CD4+ or CD8+ T cells sorted from blood, obtained in a trial of the OX40 agonist ivuxolimab. The receptors were gathered from an adult with an advanced solid tumor such as melanoma, head and neck, liver or kidney cancer. Each CDR3 is given with its conserved first and last residue. A D gene is named only where the DNA matches it firmly. Clone size is not always given. Where it is, it says once, few, many or a class for expanded clones.

D gene	clone size	V gene	J gene	CDR3 protein	CDR3 DNA
.	.	TRBV7-8	TRBJ2-7	CASSLEVPTYEQYF	TGTGCCAGCAGCTTAGAAGTCCCCACCTACGAGCAGTACTTC
.	.	TRBV9	TRBJ1-4	CASSMGRDEKLFF	TGTGCCAGCAGCATGGGGCGGGATGAAAAACTGTTTTTT
.	.	TRBV7-6	TRBJ2-3	CASSPRGMRDTQYF	TGTGCCAGCAGCCCTCGGGGGATGAGAGATACGCAGTATTTT
.	once	TRBV7-3	TRBJ2-7	CASSLVWTSYEQYF	TGTGCCAGCAGCTTAGTTTGGACAAGCTACGAGCAGTACTTC
.	.	TRBV21-1	TRBJ2-1	CASRGKEQFF	TGTGCCAGCAGGGGTAAGGAGCAGTTCTTC
.	.	TRBV6-6	TRBJ2-3	CASSNEGGTDTQYF	TGTGCCAGCAGCAACGAGGGGGGCACAGATACGCAGTATTTT
.	few	TRBV11-2	TRBJ1-2	CASTPMEGSYGYTF	TGTGCCAGCACCCCCATGGAGGGGAGCTATGGCTACACCTTC
TRBD1	.	TRBV6-1	TRBJ1-2	CASSFGQVNYGYTF	TGTGCCAGCAGCTTCGGACAGGTTAACTATGGCTACACCTTC
.	once	TRBV6-6	TRBJ1-5	CASTTGNSNQPQHF	TGTGCCAGCACGACCGGGAATAGCAATCAGCCCCAGCATTTT
.	.	TRBV11-2	TRBJ1-1	CASSLGFYRRGFRTEAFF	TGTGCCAGCAGCTTAGGTTTCTACCGGCGGGGGTTTCGAACTGAAGCTTTCTTT
TRBD2	.	TRBV7-2	TRBJ2-2	CASSPGQGSGRRMELFF	TGTGCCAGCAGCCCGGGCCAGGGTAGCGGGAGGAGGATGGAGCTGTTTTTT
.	.	TRBV5-8	TRBJ2-1	CASSLVWGQQFF	TGTGCCAGCAGCTTGGTTTGGGGCCAGCAGTTCTTC
TRBD1	.	TRBV7-2	TRBJ1-5	CASTNRGQPQHF	TGTGCCAGCACTAACAGGGGGCAGCCCCAGCATTTT
.	.	TRBV10-1	TRBJ1-3	CASSDSGNTIYF	TGCGCCAGCAGTGACTCTGGAAACACCATATATTTT
TRBD2	.	TRBV11-3	TRBJ2-5	CASSSTGTTEGTQYF	TGTGCCAGCAGCTCAACCGGGACTACAGAGGGGACCCAGTACTTC
.	.	TRBV19	TRBJ2-7	CASSMRGSYEQYF	TGTGCCAGTAGTATGAGGGGCTCCTACGAGCAGTACTTC
TRBD1	.	TRBV19	TRBJ1-3	CASSIRQGADRRNTIYF	TGTGCCAGTAGTATCCGACAGGGGGCAGATCGACGAAACACCATATATTTT
.	.	TRBV5-6	TRBJ1-2	CASSRDRAYGYTF	TGTGCCAGCAGCCGTGACAGAGCGTATGGCTACACCTTC
.	.	TRBV30	TRBJ2-6	CAWSRLNSGANVLTF	TGTGCCTGGAGTCGACTCAACTCTGGGGCCAACGTCCTGACTTTC
TRBD1	.	TRBV7-2	TRBJ1-5	CATSKDRVGQPQHF	TGTGCCACCTCTAAGGACAGGGTGGGTCAGCCCCAGCATTTT
.	.	TRBV14	TRBJ2-2	CASSQGLKGELFF	TGTGCCAGCAGCCAAGGCCTTAAAGGGGAGCTGTTTTTT
.	.	TRBV4-1	TRBJ1-4	CASSQVDPRTATNEKLFF	TGCGCCAGCAGCCAAGTTGATCCAAGGACAGCTACTAATGAAAAACTGTTTTTT
TRBD1	.	TRBV10-3	TRBJ2-3	CAISGTGASTDTQYF	TGTGCCATCAGTGGGACAGGGGCTAGCACAGATACGCAGTATTTT
TRBD2	few	TRBV6-4	TRBJ2-5	CASRLSGAREETQYF	TGTGCCAGCAGACTTAGCGGGGCCAGGGAAGAGACCCAGTACTTC
.	.	TRBV5-3	TRBJ2-3	CARAHGGKTDTQYF	TGTGCCAGAGCTCACGGAGGGAAGACAGATACGCAGTATTTT
.	once	TRBV16	TRBJ1-1	CASSQTVNTEAFF	TGTGCCAGCAGCCAAACAGTGAACACTGAAGCTTTCTTT
.	.	TRBV27	TRBJ2-5	CASSLISGRGAQETQYF	TGTGCCAGCAGCCTAATATCGGGGAGAGGGGCTCAAGAGACCCAGTACTTC
.	.	TRBV5-1	TRBJ2-2	CASSLGTLTGELFF	TGCGCCAGCAGCTTAGGCACTCTCACCGGGGAGCTGTTTTTT
.	.	TRBV4-1	TRBJ1-2	CASSQDPRGQGGFGYTF	TGCGCCAGCAGCCAAGATCCCCGAGGGCAGGGAGGGTTCGGCTACACCTTC
.	.	TRBV5-4	TRBJ2-3	CASSKKTSTDTQYF	TGTGCCAGCAGCAAAAAGACTAGTACAGATACGCAGTATTTT
TRBD2	.	TRBV19	TRBJ2-1	CASWGMGEGLNEQFF	TGTGCCAGTTGGGGTATGGGGGAGGGGCTCAATGAGCAGTTCTTC
.	.	TRBV29-1	TRBJ1-2	CSVPSLHDYGYTF	TGCAGCGTCCCTTCCCTCCACGACTATGGCTACACCTTC
.	.	TRBV20-1	TRBJ2-3	CSARLTDTQYF	TGCAGTGCCAGGCTAACAGATACGCAGTATTTT
.	.	TRBV6-5	TRBJ1-1	CASSYTANTEAFF	TGTGCCAGCAGTTACACAGCGAACACTGAAGCTTTCTTT
.	.	TRBV9	TRBJ2-3	CASSVQAGTDTQYF	TGTGCCAGCAGCGTCCAGGCAGGGACAGATACGCAGTATTTT
TRBD1	.	TRBV6-1	TRBJ1-6	CASSVGQGALPLHF	TGTGCCAGCAGTGTCGGACAGGGGGCTTTGCCCCTCCACTTT
.	.	TRBV30	TRBJ1-1	CAWSPMSNTEAFF	TGTGCCTGGAGTCCCATGTCGAACACTGAAGCTTTCTTT